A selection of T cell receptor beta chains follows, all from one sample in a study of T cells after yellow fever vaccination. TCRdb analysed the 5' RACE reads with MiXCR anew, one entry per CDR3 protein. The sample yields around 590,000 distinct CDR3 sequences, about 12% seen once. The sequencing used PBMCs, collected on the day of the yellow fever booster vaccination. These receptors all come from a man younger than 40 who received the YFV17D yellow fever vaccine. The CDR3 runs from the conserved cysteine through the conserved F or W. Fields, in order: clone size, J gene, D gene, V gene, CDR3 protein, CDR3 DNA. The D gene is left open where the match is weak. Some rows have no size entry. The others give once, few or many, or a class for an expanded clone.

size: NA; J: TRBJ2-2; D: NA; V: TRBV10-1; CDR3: CASSSDVAGELFF; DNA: TGCGCCAGCAGTTCGGACGTGGCCGGGGAGCTGTTTTTT
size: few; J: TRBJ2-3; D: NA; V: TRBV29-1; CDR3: CSGVRTSTDTQYF; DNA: TGCAGCGGGGTGCGGACTAGCACAGATACGCAGTATTTT
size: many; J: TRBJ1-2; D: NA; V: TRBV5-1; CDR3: CASSPGQTYGYTF; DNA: TGCGCCAGCAGCCCCGGACAGACCTATGGCTACACCTTC
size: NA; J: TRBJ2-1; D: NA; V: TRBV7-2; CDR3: CASSLEGTLYNEQFF; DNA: TGTGCCAGCAGCTTAGAGGGAACTCTCTACAATGAGCAGTTCTTC
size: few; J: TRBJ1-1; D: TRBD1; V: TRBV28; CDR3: CASSPPRTGRTEAFF; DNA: TGTGCCAGCAGTCCCCCGAGGACAGGGCGCACTGAAGCTTTCTTT
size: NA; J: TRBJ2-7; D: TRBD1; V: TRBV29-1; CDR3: CSVVSGDRGYEQYF; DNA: TGCAGCGTTGTCTCCGGGGACAGGGGTTACGAGCAGTACTTC
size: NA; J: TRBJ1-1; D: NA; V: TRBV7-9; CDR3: CASSLDGGLSTEAFF; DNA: TGTGCCAGCAGCTTAGATGGGGGATTAAGCACTGAAGCTTTCTTT
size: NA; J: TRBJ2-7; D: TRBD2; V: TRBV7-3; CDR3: CASSPQRERYEQYF; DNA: TGTGCCAGCAGCCCTCAGCGGGAGCGGTACGAGCAGTACTTC
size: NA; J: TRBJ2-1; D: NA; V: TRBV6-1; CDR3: CASSRPGVSYNEQFF; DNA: TGTGCCAGCAGTCGCCCAGGGGTCTCCTACAATGAGCAGTTCTTC
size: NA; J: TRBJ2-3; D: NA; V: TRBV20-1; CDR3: CSARAGTGRDTQYF; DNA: TGCAGTGCTAGAGCGGGTACAGGGCGGGATACGCAGTATTTT
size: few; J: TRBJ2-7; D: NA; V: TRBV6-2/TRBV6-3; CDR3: CASSRDGSFYEQYF; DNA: TGTGCCAGCAGTCGGGACGGGTCGTTCTACGAGCAGTACTTC
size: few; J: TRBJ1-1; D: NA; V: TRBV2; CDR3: CASSESLGGIGEAFF; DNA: TGTGCCAGCAGTGAAAGTCTTGGGGGAATTGGTGAAGCTTTCTTT
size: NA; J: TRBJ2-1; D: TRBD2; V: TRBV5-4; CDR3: CASSLAGGRASISEQFF; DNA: TGTGCCAGCAGCTTGGCAGGCGGGAGGGCTTCTATTTCTGAGCAGTTCTTC
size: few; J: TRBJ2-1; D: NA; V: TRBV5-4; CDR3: CASSLVGRTNEQFF; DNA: TGTGCCAGCAGCTTGGTGGGAAGAACCAATGAGCAGTTCTTC
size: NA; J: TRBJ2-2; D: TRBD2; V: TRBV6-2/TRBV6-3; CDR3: CASTFGTKEAGELFF; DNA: TGTGCCAGCACCTTCGGGACTAAAGAGGCCGGGGAGCTGTTTTTT
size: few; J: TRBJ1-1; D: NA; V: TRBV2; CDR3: CASSELGTRLVTEAFF; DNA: TGTGCCAGCAGTGAATTGGGGACAAGGCTTGTCACTGAAGCTTTCTTT
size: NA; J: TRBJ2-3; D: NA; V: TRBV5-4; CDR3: CASSLVQELTDTQYF; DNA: TGTGCCAGCAGCTTGGTTCAGGAGTTGACAGATACGCAGTATTTT
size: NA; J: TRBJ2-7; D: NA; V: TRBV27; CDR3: CASSLYPSLGSEQYF; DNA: TGTGCCAGCAGTTTATATCCCTCACTAGGCAGCGAGCAGTACTTC
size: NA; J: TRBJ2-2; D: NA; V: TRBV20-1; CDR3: CSASIREDTGELFF; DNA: TGCAGTGCTAGTATCCGGGAAGACACCGGGGAGCTGTTTTTT
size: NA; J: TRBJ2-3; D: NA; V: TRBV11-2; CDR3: CASSLDSAGTQYF; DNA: TGTGCCAGCAGCTTAGATTCGGCTGGAACGCAGTATTTT
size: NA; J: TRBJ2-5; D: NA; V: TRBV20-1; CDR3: CSARDSPRGTETQYF; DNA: TGCAGTGCTAGAGATAGTCCCCGCGGGACTGAGACCCAGTACTTC
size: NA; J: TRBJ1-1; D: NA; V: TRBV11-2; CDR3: CASSVGEGTVDSGTEAFF; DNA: TGTGCCAGCAGCGTAGGAGAGGGTACCGTCGATTCGGGCACTGAAGCTTTCTTT
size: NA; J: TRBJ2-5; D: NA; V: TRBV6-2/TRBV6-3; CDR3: CASNDLDGADQETQYF; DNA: TGTGCCAGCAACGACCTAGATGGGGCAGATCAAGAGACCCAGTACTTC
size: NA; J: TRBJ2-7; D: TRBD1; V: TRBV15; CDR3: CATSNLGQGLYEQYF; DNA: TGTGCCACCAGCAACCTGGGACAGGGACTCTACGAGCAGTACTTC
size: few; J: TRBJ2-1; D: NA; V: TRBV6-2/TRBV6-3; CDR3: CASSYYPSYNEQFF; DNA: TGTGCCAGCAGTTACTATCCCTCCTACAATGAGCAGTTCTTC
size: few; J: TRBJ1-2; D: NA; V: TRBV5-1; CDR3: CASSWGQGVGYTF; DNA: TGCGCCAGCAGCTGGGGTCAGGGTGTGGGCTACACCTTC
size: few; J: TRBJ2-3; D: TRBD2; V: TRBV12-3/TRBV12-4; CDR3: CASRRGLAFTDTQYF; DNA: TGTGCCAGCAGAAGGGGACTAGCATTCACAGATACGCAGTATTTT
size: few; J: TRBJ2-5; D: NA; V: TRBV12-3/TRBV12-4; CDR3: CASSLMGGSETQYF; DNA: TGTGCCAGCAGTTTGATGGGGGGCTCGGAGACCCAGTACTTC
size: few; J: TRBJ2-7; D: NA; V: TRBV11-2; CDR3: CASSLLRAGYSPYEQYF; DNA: TGTGCCAGCAGCCTCCTTCGGGCGGGGTACTCTCCTTACGAGCAGTACTTC
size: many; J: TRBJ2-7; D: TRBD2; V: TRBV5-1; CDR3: CASRMELAVFSYEQYF; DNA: TGCGCCAGCAGAATGGAACTAGCGGTCTTCTCCTACGAGCAGTACTTC
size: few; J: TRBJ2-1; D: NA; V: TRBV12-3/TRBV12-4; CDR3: CASSLAGAFNEQFF; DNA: TGTGCCAGCAGTTTAGCGGGAGCTTTTAATGAGCAGTTCTTC
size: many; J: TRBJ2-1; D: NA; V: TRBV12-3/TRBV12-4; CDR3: CASSLGTPDNEQFF; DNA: TGTGCCAGCAGCTTAGGGACCCCGGACAATGAGCAGTTCTTC
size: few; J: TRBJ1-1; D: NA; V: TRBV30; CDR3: CACPRGISNTEAFF; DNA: TGTGCCTGTCCGCGGGGGATATCGAACACTGAAGCTTTCTTT
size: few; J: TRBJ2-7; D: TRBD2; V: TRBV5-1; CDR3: CASLPTTSGVYYEQYF; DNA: TGCGCCAGTCTCCCCACAACTAGCGGGGTATACTACGAGCAGTACTTC
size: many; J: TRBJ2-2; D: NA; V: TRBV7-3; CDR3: CASSLTDTGELFF; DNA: TGTGCCAGCAGCTTAACCGACACCGGGGAGCTGTTTTTT
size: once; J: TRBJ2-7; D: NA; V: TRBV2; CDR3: CASRANRDISYEQYF; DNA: TGTGCCAGCAGGGCTAACCGGGACATCTCCTACGAGCAGTACTTC
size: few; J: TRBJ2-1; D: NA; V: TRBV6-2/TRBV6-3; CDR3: CASPHGPRQFF; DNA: TGTGCCAGCCCTCACGGCCCAAGGCAGTTCTTC
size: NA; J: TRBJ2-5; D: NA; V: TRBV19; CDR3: CASRAQIEETQYF; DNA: TGTGCCAGTAGAGCACAGATAGAAGAGACCCAGTACTTC
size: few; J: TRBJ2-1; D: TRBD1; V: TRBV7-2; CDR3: CASSVRQGNPNEQFF; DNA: TGTGCCAGCAGCGTACGACAGGGGAACCCCAATGAGCAGTTCTTC
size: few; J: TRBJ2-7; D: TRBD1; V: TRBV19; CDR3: CASSNPGQGSYEQYF; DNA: TGTGCCAGTAGTAATCCGGGACAGGGGTCCTACGAGCAGTACTTC
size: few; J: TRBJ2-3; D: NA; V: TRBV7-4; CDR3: CASSLVDRVSLRAGREPADTQYF; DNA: TGTGCCAGCAGCTTAGTGGACAGGGTATCTCTCCGCGCAGGGCGGGAGCCCGCAGATACGCAGTATTTT
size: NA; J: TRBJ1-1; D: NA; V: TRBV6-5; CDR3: CASSYTERVDTEAFF; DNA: TGTGCCAGCAGTTACACTGAGAGGGTGGACACTGAAGCTTTCTTT
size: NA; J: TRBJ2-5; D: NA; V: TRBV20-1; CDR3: CSVKAMRDTQYF; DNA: TGCAGTGTAAAAGCGATGAGGGATACCCAGTACTTC
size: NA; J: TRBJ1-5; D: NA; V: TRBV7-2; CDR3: CASSLGAGPPHF; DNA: TGTGCCAGCAGCTTAGGGGCGGGGCCCCCGCATTTT
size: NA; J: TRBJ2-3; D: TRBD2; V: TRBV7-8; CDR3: CASSLLSGGQDTQYF; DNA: TGTGCCAGCAGCTTACTGAGCGGGGGCCAGGATACGCAGTATTTT
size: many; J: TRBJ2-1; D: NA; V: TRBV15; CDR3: CATSREGLETYNEQFF; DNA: TGTGCCACCAGCAGAGAGGGGCTGGAAACCTACAATGAGCAGTTCTTC
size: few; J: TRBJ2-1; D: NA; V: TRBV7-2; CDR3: CASSLFRVNEQFF; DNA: TGTGCCAGCAGCTTATTCAGGGTCAATGAGCAGTTCTTC
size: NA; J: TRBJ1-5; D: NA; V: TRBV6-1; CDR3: CASSDRGRHIAQHF; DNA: TGTGCCAGCAGTGACCGCGGTCGGCATATAGCCCAGCATTTT
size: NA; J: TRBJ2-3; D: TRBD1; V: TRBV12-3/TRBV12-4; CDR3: CASSRDSSSTDTQYF; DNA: TGTGCCAGCAGTCGGGACAGTTCCAGCACAGATACGCAGTATTTT
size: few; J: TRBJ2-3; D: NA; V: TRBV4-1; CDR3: CASSQAATDTQYF; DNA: TGCGCCAGCAGCCAAGCCGCCACAGATACGCAGTATTTT
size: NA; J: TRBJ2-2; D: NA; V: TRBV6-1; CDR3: CASTPPRSGTGELFF; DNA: TGTGCCAGCACCCCCCCGAGGTCGGGGACCGGGGAGCTGTTTTTT
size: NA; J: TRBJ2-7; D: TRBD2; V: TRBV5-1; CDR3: CASSRPGGLAGGNEQYF; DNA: TGCGCCAGCAGCCGACCGGGGGGACTAGCGGGAGGGAACGAGCAGTACTTC
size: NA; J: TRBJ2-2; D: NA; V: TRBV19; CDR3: CASRRTELNTGELFF; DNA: TGTGCCAGTAGAAGGACAGAACTGAACACCGGGGAGCTGTTTTTT
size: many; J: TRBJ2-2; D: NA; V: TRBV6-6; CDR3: CASSYLRAGELFF; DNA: TGTGCCAGCAGTTACTTGCGGGCCGGGGAGCTGTTTTTT
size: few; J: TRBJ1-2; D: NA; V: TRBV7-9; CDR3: CASSLAGGAPYGYTF; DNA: TGTGCCAGCAGCTTAGCAGGAGGGGCCCCCTATGGCTACACCTTC
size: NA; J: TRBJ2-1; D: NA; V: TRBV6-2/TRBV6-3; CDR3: CASSDPLRRGNNEQFF; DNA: TGTGCCAGCAGTGACCCTCTAAGGAGGGGTAACAATGAGCAGTTCTTC